Detailed here is one T cell receptor (beta chain). What this receptor recognizes is not known. Per-base qualities were not stored, and no clone one base away is much larger. This sample is drawn from a study of Ad26.COV2.S vaccination and SARS-CoV-2 variants (dated by TCRdb to about 2021). At the level of the whole study: Donors in the vaccine arm were drawn from COV1001, a multicentre, randomized, double-blind, placebo-controlled phase I-IIa trial testing Ad26.COV2.S in healthy adults. Ad26.COV2.S was given intramuscularly at 5x10^10 or 1x10^11 viral particles, as a single shot or as two shots 56 days apart. The specificity and breadth of SARS-CoV-2-reactive T cell receptors after Ad26.COV2.S vaccination were assessed by TCRbeta repertoire sequencing. The TCR-sequenced set comprised about 32 samples: about 19 Ad26.COV2.S vaccine recipients, 5 placebo recipients and 8 SARS-CoV-2 convalescent individuals. Participants in the trial were split at random into five groups of five each, receiving low-dose or high-dose Ad26.COV2.S once or twice, or else placebo on both occasions. Investigators did not know the trial group allocation while performing experiments and assessing outcomes. Broad study findings and their caveats: After vaccination, substantial breadth of spike-specific CD8+ and CD4+ T cell responses was reported. Comparing responses between vaccine doses or regimens was not something the study was powered to do. The authors noted that total T cell responses may have been underestimated by the TCR breadth and depth analyses. Comparable non-spike TCR breadth was observed between vaccine and placebo recipients, consistent with only spike being contained in the vaccine. Higher spike-specific TCR breadth was observed in Ad26.COV2.S recipients than in placebo recipients (P = 0.0014).

According to the study, the label for this sample's treatment or condition signals: roughly 20 received Ad26.COV2.S at low or high dose, single or two shots; 5 received placebo; per-sample allocation not given. For vaccine and placebo recipients, the sequenced repertoires came from samples collected on day 63 after the first injection. In Cohort 1b, roughly 26 adults aged 18-55 years were enrolled at a single site in Boston, USA, between 29 July and 7 August 2020. Ad26.COV2.S was a replication-incompetent adenovirus type 26 vector expressing a prefusion-stabilized SARS-CoV-2 spike protein from the original Wuhan strain. TCRbeta CDR3 regions were sequenced with the immunoSEQ Assay. After extraction, genomic DNA underwent amplification by bias-controlled multiplex PCR, followed by high-throughput sequencing. For the original study's pipeline: Collapsing and filtering of sequences were performed to quantify the absolute abundance of each unique TCRbeta CDR3 region. T cell fraction was estimated by normalizing TCRbeta template counts to usable DNA, with usable DNA measured through amplification of reference genes found in all nucleated cells. Repertoire TCRs were annotated as SARS-CoV-2-specific when V gene, CDR3 amino acid sequence and J gene were exactly matched to a known reactive TCR set. MIRA supplied the reference SARS-CoV-2 TCR set, which was filtered for enrichment in COVID-19-positive ImmuneCODE repertoires so that public or cross-reactive TCRs were removed. Using the MIRA antigens, annotated TCRs were further analysed by specific ORF or by position within an ORF. Breadth was defined as the number of annotated unique rearrangements divided by the total number of unique productive rearrangements, and depth was defined as the summed frequency of the annotated unique rearrangements. Two-sided Wilcoxon rank-sum tests were applied when comparing TCR breadth between groups. TCRdb provides this immuneACCESS table in a form limited to in-frame rearrangements. Some clones are lacking; in checked studies, under half of them reflect an unresolved V gene, and why the rest are absent is not known. The V and J calls and clone size are taken from that table; D and trimming were inferred from the DNA. Recorded for this sample are about 400,000 clones; roughly 90% of them occurred a single time. About 2% of the sample rests with the top ten.

The TCR comes from a person aged 18-65 years who received the Ad26.COV2.S COVID-19 vaccine or a placebo. Material: peripheral blood, obtained in a trial of Ad26.COV2.S vaccine versus placebo.

The nucleotide sequence is TGCGCCAGCAGCTTGGGAGGGACAGGGGCTGGCTACACCTTC. It encodes CASSLGGTGAGYTF. The chain was built from TRBV5-1 and TRBJ1-2; the central 10 bases match TRBD1. Sequences SGHRS (CDR1) and YFSETQ (CDR2) are obtained from the germline V gene. The CDR3 measures 14 amino acids from cysteine to phenylalanine. This entry keeps only the CDR3 DNA: 42 bases, framed from base 1. The germline V end is reduced by 0 bases and the J end by 7 bases; junction bases left unmatched: 3.